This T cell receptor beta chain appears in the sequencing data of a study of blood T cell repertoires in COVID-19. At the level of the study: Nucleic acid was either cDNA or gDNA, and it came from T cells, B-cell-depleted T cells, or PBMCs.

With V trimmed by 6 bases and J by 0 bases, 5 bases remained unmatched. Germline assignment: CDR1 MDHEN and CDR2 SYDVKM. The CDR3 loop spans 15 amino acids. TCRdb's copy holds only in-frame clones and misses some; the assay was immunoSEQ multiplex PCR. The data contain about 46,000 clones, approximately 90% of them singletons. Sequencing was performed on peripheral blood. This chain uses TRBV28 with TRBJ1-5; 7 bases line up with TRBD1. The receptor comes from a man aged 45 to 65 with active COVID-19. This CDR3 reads CASSGRGNSNQPQHF. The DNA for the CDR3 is TGTGCCAGCAGCGGCAGGGGGAATAGCAATCAGCCCCAGCATTTT.